This T cell receptor (beta chain) derives from a study of T cells after somatic rescue of genetic block. A few counts support this clone. In germline, CDR1 is WNHNN, CDR2 SYGVQD (reference sequence). CDR3 length equals 17 residues. Trimming at V came to 6 bases and at J to 3 bases, leaving 12 bases not matched to a gene. Data came from immunoSEQ multiplex PCR; TCRdb stores just in-frame clones and leaves some out. The profile shows 85,000 to 100,000 clones, 85% to 90% of them singletons. Specimen: peripheral blood mononuclear cells (PBMCs). The chain recombines TRBV10-1 with TRBJ2-2; 8 bases agree with TRBD1. The sequence derives from a young woman. The DNA for the CDR3 is TGCGCCAGCAGAACCGGGACAGGCGTGGTCCACACCGGGGAGCTGTTTTTT. Protein: CASRTGTGVVHTGELFF.